This T cell receptor (beta chain) was identified in a study of prognosis after radiotherapy for stage I lung cancer. In the study overall: In total, approximately 13 men and over five women took part as patients, aged roughly 53 to 85 with a median of approximately 77 years. Across the cohort, concurrent therapy accompanying stereotactic body radiotherapy was administered to no patient.

This CDR3 comprises 15 residues. The V gene's germline CDR1 is MDHEN and CDR2 SYDVKM. Points on this clonotype: A far larger clone is a single base away, which makes a read error likely.

Amplicons of TCR beta CDR3 were generated from genomic DNA by two-round multiplex PCR. Gene-specific primers for each TRBV and TRBJ gene drove first-round PCR. MiXCR, run by TCRdb on the multiplex PCR reads, gives a single entry per CDR3 protein. This table has about 20,000 distinct CDR3 sequences, 44% appearing once. This chain joins TRBV28 and TRBJ1-1; a weak D match, TRBD1 (5 bases). The sample here was PBMCs, taken before or after stereotactic body radiation therapy (not recorded which). This TCR derives from a donor of 50 years or more with non-small cell lung cancer. DNA of the CDR3: TGTGCCAGCAGTTTATCCCCAGGGATGGGCACTGAAGCTTCCTTT. Translated, it gives CASSLSPGMGTEASF.